This TCR beta chain is from a study of blood T cells in healthy people across ages. About the study: Per two T cells, about one barcoded beta molecule was captured through template switching.

Germline values: CDR1 SGHTA, CDR2 FQGNSA. The CDR3 has 13 residues. V lost 5 bases to trimming and J lost 3 bases; unmatched junction nucleotides: 2. A J-beta primer mix and a sample-barcoded 5' primer were used in a second PCR of roughly 6 to 11 cycles. Every cDNA molecule carried a tag from a template-switch adaptor bearing 12 random nucleotides. All samples yielded 2.5 million or more CDR3-containing paired-end reads. TCRdb reprocessed the 5' RACE reads via MiXCR and lists one record per CDR3 protein. The sample lists 600,000 to 650,000 distinct CDR3 sequences, 58% occurring once. J is TRBJ1-2 and V is TRBV7-2, with 8 positions matching TRBD1. Sample: blood. This receptor was taken from a man in his 60s in good health. CDR3 residues: CASSDRGHYGYTF. The CDR3 DNA follows: TGTGCCAGCAGCGACAGGGGCCACTATGGCTACACCTTC.